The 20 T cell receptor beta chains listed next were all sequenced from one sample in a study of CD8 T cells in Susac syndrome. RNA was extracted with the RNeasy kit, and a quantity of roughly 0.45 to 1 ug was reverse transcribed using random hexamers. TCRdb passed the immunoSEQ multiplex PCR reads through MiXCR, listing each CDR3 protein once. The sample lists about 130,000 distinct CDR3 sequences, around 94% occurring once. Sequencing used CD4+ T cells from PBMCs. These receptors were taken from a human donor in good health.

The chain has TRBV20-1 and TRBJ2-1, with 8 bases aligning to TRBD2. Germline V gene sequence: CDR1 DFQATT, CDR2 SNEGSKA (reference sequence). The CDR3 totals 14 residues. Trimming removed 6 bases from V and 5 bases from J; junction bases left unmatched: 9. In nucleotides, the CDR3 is TGCAGTGCCCTGAAAGCGGGAGTCGACAATGAGCAGTTCTTC. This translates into CSALKAGVDNEQFF.

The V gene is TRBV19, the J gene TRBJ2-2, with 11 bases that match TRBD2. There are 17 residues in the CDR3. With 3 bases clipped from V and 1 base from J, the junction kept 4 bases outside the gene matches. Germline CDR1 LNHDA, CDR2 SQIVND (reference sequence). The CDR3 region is CASSIGTSGRNTGELFF. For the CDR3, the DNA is TGTGCCAGTAGTATCGGGACTAGCGGAAGGAACACCGGGGAGCTGTTTTTT.

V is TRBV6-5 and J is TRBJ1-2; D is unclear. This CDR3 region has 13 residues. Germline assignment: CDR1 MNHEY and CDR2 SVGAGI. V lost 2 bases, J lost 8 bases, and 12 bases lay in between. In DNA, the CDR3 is TGTGCCAGCAGTTACGATCAACGCCGGGGCTACACCTTC. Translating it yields CASSYDQRRGYTF.

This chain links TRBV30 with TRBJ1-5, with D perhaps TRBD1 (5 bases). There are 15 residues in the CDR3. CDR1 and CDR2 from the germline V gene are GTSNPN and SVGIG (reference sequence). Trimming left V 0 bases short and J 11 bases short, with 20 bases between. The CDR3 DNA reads TGTGCCTGGAGTGTAGGATGTCCAGGGTCAAAGGCCCAGCATTTT. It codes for CAWSVGCPGSKAQHF. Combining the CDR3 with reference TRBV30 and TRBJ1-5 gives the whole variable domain SQTIHQWPATLVQPVGSPLSLECTVEGTSNPNLYWYRQAAGRGLQLLFYSVGIGQISSEVPQNLSASRPQDRQFILSSKKLLLSDSGFYLCAWSVGCPGSKAQHFGDGTRLSIL.

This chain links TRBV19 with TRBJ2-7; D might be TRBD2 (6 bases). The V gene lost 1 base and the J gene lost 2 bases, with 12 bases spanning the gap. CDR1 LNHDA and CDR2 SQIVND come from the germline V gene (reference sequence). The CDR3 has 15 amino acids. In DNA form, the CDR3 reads TGTGCCAGTAGTATAGCGCGGGACCGCCCCTACGAGCAGTACTTC. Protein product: CASSIARDRPYEQYF.

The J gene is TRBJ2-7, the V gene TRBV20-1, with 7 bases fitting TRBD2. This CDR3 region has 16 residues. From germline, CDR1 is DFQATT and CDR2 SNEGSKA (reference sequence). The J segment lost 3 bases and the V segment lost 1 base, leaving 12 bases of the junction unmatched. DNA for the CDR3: TGCAGTGCTAGAGGAAAACCTAGCGGAAGTGGCTACGAGCAGTACTTC. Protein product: CSARGKPSGSGYEQYF.

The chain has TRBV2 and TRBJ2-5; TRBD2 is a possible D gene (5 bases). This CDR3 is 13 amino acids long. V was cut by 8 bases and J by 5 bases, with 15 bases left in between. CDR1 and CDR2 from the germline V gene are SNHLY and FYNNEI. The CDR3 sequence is CASQSEGGETQYF. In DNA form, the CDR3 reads TGTGCCAGCCAATCTGAGGGTGGGGAGACCCAGTACTTC.

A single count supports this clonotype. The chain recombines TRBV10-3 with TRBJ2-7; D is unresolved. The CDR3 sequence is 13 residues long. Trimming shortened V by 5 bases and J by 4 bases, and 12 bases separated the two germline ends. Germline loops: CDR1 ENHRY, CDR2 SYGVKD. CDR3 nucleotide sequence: TGTGCCATCAGTTGGGCATCAAGGTACGAGCAGTACTTC. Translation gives CAISWASRYEQYF.

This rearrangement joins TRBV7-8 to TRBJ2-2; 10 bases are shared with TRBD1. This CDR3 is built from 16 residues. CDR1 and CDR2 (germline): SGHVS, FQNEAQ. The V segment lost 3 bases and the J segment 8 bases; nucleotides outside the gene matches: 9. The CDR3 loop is CASSLFTGQGLGELFF. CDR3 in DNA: TGTGCCAGCAGCTTGTTCACGGGACAGGGGTTAGGGGAGCTGTTTTTT.

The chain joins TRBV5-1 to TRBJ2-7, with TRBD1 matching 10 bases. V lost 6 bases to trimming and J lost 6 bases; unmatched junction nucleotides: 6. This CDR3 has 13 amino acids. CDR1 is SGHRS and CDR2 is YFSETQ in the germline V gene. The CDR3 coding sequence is TGCGCCAGCAAGGAGACAGGGGGCGGCGAGCAGTACTTC. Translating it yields CASKETGGGEQYF.

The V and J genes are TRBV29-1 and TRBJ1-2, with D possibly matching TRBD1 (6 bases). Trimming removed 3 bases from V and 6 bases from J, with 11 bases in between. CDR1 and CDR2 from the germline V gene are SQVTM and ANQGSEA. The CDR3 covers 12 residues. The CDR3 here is CSVDVGGHGYTF. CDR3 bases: TGCAGCGTTGACGTGGGGGGCCATGGCTACACCTTC.

CDR3 residues: CASSKNIAGELFF. Here the CDR3 DNA reads TGTGCCAGCAGCAAGAATATCGCCGGGGAGCTGTTTTTT. The chain employs TRBV5-6 and TRBJ2-2, with D uncertain. The CDR3 has 13 residues. V dropped 4 bases and J dropped 6 bases, with 10 bases sitting between them. CDR1 is SGHDT, CDR2 YYEEEE, per germline.

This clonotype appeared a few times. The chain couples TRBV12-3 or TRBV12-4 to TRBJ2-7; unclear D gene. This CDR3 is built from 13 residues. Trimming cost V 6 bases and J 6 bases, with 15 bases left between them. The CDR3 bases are TGTGCCAGCAGCCCGAGCTCCGGCGCCGAGCAGTACTTC. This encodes CASSPSSGAEQYF.

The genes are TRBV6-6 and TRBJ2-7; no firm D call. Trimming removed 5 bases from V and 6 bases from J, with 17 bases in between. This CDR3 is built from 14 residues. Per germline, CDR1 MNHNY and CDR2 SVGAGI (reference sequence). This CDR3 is CASSNHDRPSEQYF. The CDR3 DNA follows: TGTGCCAGCAGTAACCACGATCGACCATCCGAGCAGTACTTC.

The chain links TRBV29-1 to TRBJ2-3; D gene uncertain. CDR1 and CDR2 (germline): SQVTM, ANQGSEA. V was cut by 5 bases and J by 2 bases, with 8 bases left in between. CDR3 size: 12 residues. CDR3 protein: CSVSGVTDTQYF. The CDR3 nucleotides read TGCAGCGTTAGTGGTGTCACAGATACGCAGTATTTT.

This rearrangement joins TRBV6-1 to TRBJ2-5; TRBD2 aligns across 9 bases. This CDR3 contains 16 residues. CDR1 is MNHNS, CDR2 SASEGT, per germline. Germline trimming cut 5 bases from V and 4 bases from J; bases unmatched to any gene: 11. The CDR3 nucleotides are TGTGCCAGCAGTCAGTACTACGCGGGAGGGCGAGAGACCCAGTACTTC. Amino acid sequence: CASSQYYAGGRETQYF.

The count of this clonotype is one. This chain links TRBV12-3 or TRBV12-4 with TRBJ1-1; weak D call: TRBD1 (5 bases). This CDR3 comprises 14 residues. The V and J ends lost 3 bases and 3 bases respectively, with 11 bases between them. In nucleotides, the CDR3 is TGTGCCAGCAGTTTGTGGAGGGGCCACACTGAAGCTTTCTTT. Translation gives CASSLWRGHTEAFF.

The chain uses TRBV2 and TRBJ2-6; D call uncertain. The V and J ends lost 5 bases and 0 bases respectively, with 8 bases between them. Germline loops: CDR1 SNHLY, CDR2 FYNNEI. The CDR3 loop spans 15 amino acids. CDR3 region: CASSPRLSGANVLTF. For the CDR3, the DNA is TGTGCCAGCAGTCCTCGGCTCTCTGGGGCCAACGTCCTGACTTTC.

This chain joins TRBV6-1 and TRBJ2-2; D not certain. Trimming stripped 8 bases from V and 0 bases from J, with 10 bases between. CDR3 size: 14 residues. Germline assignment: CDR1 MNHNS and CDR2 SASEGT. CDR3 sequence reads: CASLDGANTGELFF. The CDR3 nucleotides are TGTGCCAGCCTCGATGGGGCGAACACCGGGGAGCTGTTTTTT.

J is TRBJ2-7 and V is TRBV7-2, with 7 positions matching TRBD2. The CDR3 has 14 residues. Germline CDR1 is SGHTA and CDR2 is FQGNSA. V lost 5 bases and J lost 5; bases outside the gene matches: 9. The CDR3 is CASSRSARENEQYF. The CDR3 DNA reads TGTGCCAGCAGCCGGTCCGCGCGGGAGAACGAGCAGTACTTC.